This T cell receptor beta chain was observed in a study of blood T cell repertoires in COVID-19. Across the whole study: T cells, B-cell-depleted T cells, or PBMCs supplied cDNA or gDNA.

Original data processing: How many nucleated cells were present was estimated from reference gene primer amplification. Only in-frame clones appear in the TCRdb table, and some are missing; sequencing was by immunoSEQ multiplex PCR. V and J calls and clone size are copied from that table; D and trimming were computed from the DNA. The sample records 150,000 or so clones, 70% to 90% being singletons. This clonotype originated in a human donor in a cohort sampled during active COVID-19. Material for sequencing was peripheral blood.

The CDR3 DNA is TGTGCCAGCAGCAGCCGGGACAGGGGGACCCGGGGCACCGGGGAGCTGTTTTTT. This gives the protein CASSSRDRGTRGTGELFF. V and J are TRBV21-1 and TRBJ2-2; the listed D gene, TRBD1, was not tested against the DNA. TRBV21-1 constitutes a pseudogene. The CDR3 extends over 18 amino acids.